This T cell receptor beta chain derives from a study of regulatory T cells in long-lasting Graves disease. This clonotype occurred a few times. As yet, its antigen is unknown. Study-wide findings and caveats: Persistent disease preferred TRBV28, TRBJ1-2 and TRBJ2-5; new disease, TRBV20-1 and TRBJ2-1.

Arm-PCR of CDR3 regions with iRepertoire HTBI primers generated TCR beta libraries. From the multiplex PCR reads, TCRdb called clonotypes with MiXCR, one entry per CDR3 protein. There are about 520,000 distinct CDR3 sequences in the sample; more than 10% occur only once, and around 9.3% lies in the top ten. Stated time point: newly diagnosed GD, antithyroid drugs for less than 3 months. RNA from PBMCs was the source of the TCR library. The CDR3 has 18 residues. Germline V gene data show CDR1 as MGHRA and CDR2 as YSYEKL. The trim removed 1 base at V and 5 bases at J, leaving 11 bases unmatched. The same data also contributed to another study, on T cells in Graves' hyperthyroidism and ophthalmopathy. This second report adds: Patients counted as stable if ophthalmopathy did not develop within 18 months. The patients, who ranged from 18 to 65 in age, presented with newly diagnosed hyperthyroidism lasting under 2 months.

The clonotype comes from a woman aged 25-40 years with Graves disease. The specimen comprised peripheral blood mononuclear cells (PBMCs), sampled at new diagnosis, from a patient treated with antithyroid drugs. The rearrangement uses TRBV4-1 and TRBJ2-5; 12 bases align to TRBD2. CDR3 coding DNA: TGCGCCAGCAGCCAAGGGGTGGCTAGCGGGAGGGCCGGGGAGACCCAGTACTTC. This sequence encodes CASSQGVASGRAGETQYF.